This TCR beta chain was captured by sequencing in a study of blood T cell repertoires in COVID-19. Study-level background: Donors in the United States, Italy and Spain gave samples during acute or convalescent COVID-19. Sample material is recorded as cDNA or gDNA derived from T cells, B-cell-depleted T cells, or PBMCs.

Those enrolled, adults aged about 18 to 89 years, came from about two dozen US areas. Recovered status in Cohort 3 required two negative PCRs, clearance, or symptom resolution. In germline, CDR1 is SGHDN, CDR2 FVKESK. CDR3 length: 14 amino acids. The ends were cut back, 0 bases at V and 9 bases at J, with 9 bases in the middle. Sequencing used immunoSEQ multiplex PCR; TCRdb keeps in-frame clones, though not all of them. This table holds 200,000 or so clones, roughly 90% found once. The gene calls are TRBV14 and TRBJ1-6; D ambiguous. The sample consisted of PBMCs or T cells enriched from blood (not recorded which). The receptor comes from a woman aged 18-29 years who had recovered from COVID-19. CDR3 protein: CASSQELGSSPLHF. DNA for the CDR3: TGTGCCAGCAGCCAAGAGCTTGGTAGTTCACCCCTCCACTTT.